These 23 T cell receptor beta chains were sequenced from one sample in a study of blood T cell repertoires in COVID-19. Measured with immunoSEQ multiplex PCR; TCRdb has only the in-frame clones, and not every one. Among 98,000 or so clones listed, more than 80% were seen once. The specimen sequenced was peripheral blood. Receptors originate from a man in his sixties with acute or convalescent COVID-19.

This chain uses TRBV28 with TRBJ1-2; D unclear. The CDR3 is made up of 12 amino acids. Germline V CDR1 and CDR2: MDHEN, SYDVKM. V lost 1 base and J 7 bases, leaving 7 bases between the germline ends. For the CDR3, the DNA is TGTGCCAGCAGTTTATATACGGGTGGCTACACCTTC. Translating gives CASSLYTGGYTF.

The gene calls are TRBV10-3 and TRBJ1-3; 11 nucleotides match TRBD1. The germline V gene encodes CDR1 ENHRY and CDR2 SYGVKD. V was pared by 6 bases and J by 3 bases, with 1 base of the junction left unmatched. The CDR3 runs 14 residues. CDR3 loop: CAIRGQGVGNTIYF. CDR3 nucleotides: TGTGCCATCAGGGGACAGGGGGTTGGAAACACCATATATTTT.

This clone was counted ten times or more. The rearrangement links TRBV2 to TRBJ1-5; 7 bases are shared with TRBD1. The CDR3 runs to 15 residues. Germline CDR1 is SNHLY and CDR2 is FYNNEI. V was clipped by 4 bases and J by 5 bases; unmatched bases: 8. The CDR3 loop is CASSGRDRWDQPQHF. CDR3 DNA: TGTGCCAGCAGTGGGCGGGACAGATGGGATCAGCCCCAGCATTTT.

The chain joins TRBV13 to TRBJ2-3; possible D gene TRBD2, 6 bases. V lost 3 bases to trimming and J lost 3 bases, with 34 bases between them. This CDR3 is 22 amino acids long. Germline values: CDR1 PRHDT, CDR2 FYEKMQ (reference sequence). The CDR3 loop reads CASSFRLTSWAVNRHRTDTQYF. The CDR3 region has the DNA TGTGCCAGCAGCTTCCGCCTGACTAGTTGGGCGGTTAATCGCCATCGGACAGATACGCAGTATTTT. Drawing the rest from reference TRBV13 and TRBJ2-3, the complete variable domain is AAGVIQSPRHLIKEKRETATLKCYPIPRHDTVYWYQQGPGQDPQFLISFYEKMQSDKGSIPDRFSAQQFSDYHSELNMSSLELGDSALYFCASSFRLTSWAVNRHRTDTQYFGPGTRLTVL.

The rearrangement links TRBV5-4 to TRBJ1-4; 10 positions agree with TRBD1. Germline assignment: CDR1 SGHNT and CDR2 YYREEE (reference sequence). This CDR3 has 14 amino acids. The trim removed 3 bases at V and 8 bases at J, leaving 4 bases unmatched. CDR3 DNA sequence: TGTGCCAGCAGCTCAGGACAGGGGGAGGAAAAACTGTTTTTT. Residues: CASSSGQGEEKLFF.

The rearrangement links TRBV5-6 to TRBJ2-5; D possibly corresponds to TRBD2 (5 bases). CDR1 SGHDT and CDR2 YYEEEE come from the germline V gene. Between the trimmed V and J ends, which lost 2 bases and 4 bases, there was a span of 15 bases. The CDR3 spans 15 residues. Written as DNA, the CDR3 is TGTGCCAGCAGCTTCCCGGGATCCGCCGGAGAGACCCAGTACTTC. Its translation is CASSFPGSAGETQYF.

The V gene is TRBV29-1, the J gene TRBJ1-1, with a tentative D call TRBD1 (5 bases). V lost 3 bases, J lost 6 bases, and 11 bases lay in between. The germline V gene encodes CDR1 SQVTM and CDR2 ANQGSEA. The CDR3 loop spans 12 amino acids. Here the CDR3 reads CSVDLQVAEAFF. In nucleotides, the CDR3 is TGCAGCGTTGACTTACAGGTGGCTGAAGCTTTCTTT.

This clone showed up many times. The rearrangement joins TRBV5-1 to TRBJ2-2; D call uncertain. CDR1 is SGHRS, CDR2 YFSETQ, per germline. This CDR3 spans 13 amino acids. V was trimmed by 0 bases and J by 4 bases, leaving 4 bases between them. The DNA for the CDR3 is TGCGCCAGCAGCTTGGCGGGCACCGGGGAGCTGTTTTTT. As protein: CASSLAGTGELFF.

This chain links TRBV5-1 with TRBJ2-7, with TRBD1 identical over 7 bases. Germline loops: CDR1 SGHRS, CDR2 YFSETQ. There are 13 residues in the CDR3. Losses at the gene ends were 3 bases for V and 3 bases for J; bases not matched to a gene: 3. This CDR3 is CASSWDRRYEQYF. The CDR3 DNA reads TGCGCCAGCAGCTGGGACAGACGCTACGAGCAGTACTTC.

This chain connects TRBV3-1 (or the pseudogene TRBV3-2) to TRBJ2-2; D remains unclear. Trimming removed 5 bases at V and 6 bases at J, with 10 bases between. CDR1 LGHDT and CDR2 YNNKEL come from the germline V gene (reference sequence). The CDR3 spans 13 residues. The CDR3 protein is CASSWIDSGELFF. The CDR3 nucleotides are TGTGCCAGCAGCTGGATAGACTCCGGGGAGCTGTTTTTT.

In its sample, this clone was seen once. CDR3 in amino acids: CATSTSRDQYEQYF. The CDR3 coding sequence is TGTGCCACCTCCACGAGCCGGGATCAATACGAGCAGTACTTC. The chain has TRBV24-1 and TRBJ2-7; D perhaps matches TRBD2 (5 bases). The V end lost 9 bases, the J end lost 4 bases, and 18 bases lay between the germline ends. Looked up from germline, CDR1 is KGHDR and CDR2 is SFDVKD. CDR3 length: 14 residues.

The V call is TRBV25-1, the J call TRBJ1-6, with D perhaps TRBD1 (6 bases). The CDR3 runs 15 residues. The ends were cut back, 8 bases at V and 0 bases at J, with 11 bases in the middle. Per the germline V gene, CDR1 is MGHDK and CDR2 is SYGVNS. For the CDR3, the DNA is TGTGCCAGCGATCAGGGGAGCTCCTATAATTCACCCCTCCACTTT. Its protein product is CASDQGSSYNSPLHF.

This clone was counted once. The chain has TRBV6-5 and TRBJ2-1; 8 positions agree with TRBD2. The trim removed 10 bases at V and 3 bases at J, leaving 8 bases unmatched. Per the germline V gene, CDR1 is MNHEY and CDR2 is SVGAGI. This CDR3 spans 14 amino acids. This chain's CDR3 is CATIRLAFYNEQFF. CDR3 nucleotide sequence: TGTGCCACTATTAGACTAGCGTTCTACAATGAGCAGTTCTTC.

In this sample, this clone turned up a few times. The chain recombines TRBV24-1 with TRBJ1-5; no clear D. Trimming shortened V by 4 bases and J by 3 bases, and 9 bases separated the two germline ends. CDR3 length equals 14 residues. CDR1 is KGHDR, CDR2 SFDVKD, per germline. Here the CDR3 DNA reads TGTGCCACCAGTGAGAGGGTCTCCAATCAGCCCCAGCATTTT. It yields the protein CATSERVSNQPQHF.

The gene calls are TRBV7-9 and TRBJ2-2, with TRBD1 matching over 10 bases. The V gene's germline CDR1 is SEHNR and CDR2 FQNEAQ (reference sequence). The CDR3 extends over 18 amino acids. J gave up 0 bases and V 0 bases, and 4 bases lay outside the gene matches. DNA of the CDR3: TGTGCCAGCAGCTTAGCACCGGGACAGGGGCCGAACACCGGGGAGCTGTTTTTT. It encodes CASSLAPGQGPNTGELFF.

The V call is TRBV12-5, the J call TRBJ2-1; 7 bases agree with TRBD2. The germline V gene has CDR1 LGHNT and CDR2 FRNRAP. V shed 5 bases, J shed 8 bases, and the junction held 12 bases outside the gene matches. This CDR3 spans 15 amino acids. CDR3 sequence: CASGPGLVLEDEQFF. For the CDR3, the DNA is TGTGCTAGTGGTCCCGGACTAGTTCTAGAGGATGAGCAGTTCTTC.

This rearrangement joins TRBV28 to TRBJ1-5; D gene unclear. The CDR3 sequence is 14 residues long. The V gene's germline CDR1 is MDHEN and CDR2 SYDVKM. V dropped 5 bases and J dropped 2 bases, with 10 bases sitting between them. As DNA, the CDR3 is TGTGCCAGCAGTACATCACTAGGCAATCAGCCCCAGCATTTT. Residues: CASSTSLGNQPQHF.

The chain combines TRBV4-3 with TRBJ1-3; the D is unclear. V lost 1 base to trimming and J lost 0 bases, with 13 bases between them. The germline V gene encodes CDR1 LGHNA and CDR2 YSLEER. The CDR3 covers 17 residues. Written as DNA, the CDR3 is TGCGCCAGCAGCCAAGGTCCGACCGGGAGCTCTGGAAACACCATATATTTT. Protein product: CASSQGPTGSSGNTIYF.

V usage is TRBV19 and J usage is TRBJ2-2; maybe TRBD1 (6 bases). Germline values: CDR1 LNHDA, CDR2 SQIVND (reference sequence). Trimming took 6 bases from V and 6 from J, leaving 14 bases between them. CDR3 length equals 14 residues. The CDR3 bases are TGTGCCAGTAGGAAATACAGGGAACCCGGGGAGCTGTTTTTT. Protein sequence: CASRKYREPGELFF. Full variable domain (remainder filled in from reference TRBV19 and TRBJ2-2): DGGITQSPKYLFRKEGQNVTLSCEQNLNHDAMYWYRQDPGQGLRLIYYSQIVNDFQKGDIAEGYSVSREKKESFPLTVTSAQKNPTAFYLCASRKYREPGELFFGEGSRLTVL.

The chain employs TRBV5-1 and TRBJ2-3, with 8 bases lining up with TRBD2. Germline values: CDR1 SGHRS, CDR2 YFSETQ. This CDR3 contains 17 residues. The junction had 15 bases not matched to a gene; V was cut back by 7 bases and J by 2 bases. CDR3 loop: CASRPGSGRVSTDTQYF. The CDR3 bases are TGCGCCAGCCGCCCAGGGAGCGGGAGAGTGTCCACAGATACGCAGTATTTT.

The chain is built from TRBV5-1 and TRBJ2-1, with D perhaps matching TRBD2 (5 bases). This CDR3 has 17 residues. Germline CDR1 and CDR2: SGHRS and YFSETQ. V was pared by 0 bases and J by 5 bases, with 18 bases between. CDR3 sequence: CASSLALLAVTHNEQFF. Here the CDR3 DNA reads TGCGCCAGCAGCTTGGCCCTTCTAGCCGTGACACACAATGAGCAGTTCTTC. Drawing the rest from reference TRBV5-1 and TRBJ2-1, the complete variable domain is KAGVTQTPRYLIKTRGQQVTLSCSPISGHRSVSWYQQTPGQGLQFLFEYFSETQRNKGNFPGRFSGRQFSNSRSEMNVSTLELGDSALYLCASSLALLAVTHNEQFFGPGTRLTVL.

The gene calls are TRBV28 and TRBJ2-1, with D uncertain. V lost 3 bases, J lost 7 bases, and 13 bases lay in between. Looked up from germline, CDR1 is MDHEN and CDR2 is SYDVKM. CDR3 length: 14 residues. CDR3 region: CASSFPPQLNEQFF. In DNA, the CDR3 is TGTGCCAGCAGTTTTCCCCCACAGCTGAATGAGCAGTTCTTC.

This clone was seen a single time. V gene TRBV2 combines with J gene TRBJ2-7; 9 bases fit TRBD1. The CDR3 loop spans 13 amino acids. With 10 bases clipped from V and 2 bases from J, the junction kept 6 bases outside the gene matches. The germline CDR1 and CDR2 sequences are SNHLY and FYNNEI. The chain's CDR3 is CATTGGLTYEQYF. CDR3 coding DNA: TGTGCCACAACAGGGGGCTTGACCTACGAGCAGTACTTC. The full variable domain, with the rest looked up from reference TRBV2 and TRBJ2-7, is EPEVTQTPSHQVTQMGQEVILRCVPISNHLYFYWYRQILGQKVEFLVSFYNNEISEKSEIFDDQFSVERPDGSNFTLKIRSTKLEDSAMYFCATTGGLTYEQYFGPGTRLTVT.